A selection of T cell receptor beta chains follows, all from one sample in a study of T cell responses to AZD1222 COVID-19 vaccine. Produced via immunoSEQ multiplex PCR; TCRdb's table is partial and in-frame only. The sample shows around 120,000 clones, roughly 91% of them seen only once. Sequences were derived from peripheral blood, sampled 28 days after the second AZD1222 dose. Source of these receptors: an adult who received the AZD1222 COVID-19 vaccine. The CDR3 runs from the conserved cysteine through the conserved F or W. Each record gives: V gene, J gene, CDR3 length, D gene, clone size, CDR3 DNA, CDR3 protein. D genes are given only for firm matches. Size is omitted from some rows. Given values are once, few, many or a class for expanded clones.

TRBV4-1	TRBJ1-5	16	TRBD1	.	TGCGCCAGCAGCCAAGACCCCGGGACAGGGGTGATGCCCCAGCATTTT	CASSQDPGTGVMPQHF
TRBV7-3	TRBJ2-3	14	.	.	TGTGCCAGCAGCTCCGGGGGTGGGATCGATACGCAGTATTTT	CASSSGGGIDTQYF
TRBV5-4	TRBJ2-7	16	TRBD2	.	TGTGCCAGCAGCCCATCAAGCGGGAGGGCCTCTTTCGAGCAGTACTTC	CASSPSSGRASFEQYF
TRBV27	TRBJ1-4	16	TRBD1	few	TGTGCCAGCTCAAGGGGACAGGGGGCAACTAATGAAAAACTGTTTTTT	CASSRGQGATNEKLFF
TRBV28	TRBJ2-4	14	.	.	TGTGCCAGCAGGGTTGGGCTAGCCAAAAACATTCAGTACTTC	CASRVGLAKNIQYF
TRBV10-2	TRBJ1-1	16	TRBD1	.	TGCGCCAGCAGGGAGTGGGAGGGACAGGGGAAAACTGAAGCTTTCTTT	CASREWEGQGKTEAFF
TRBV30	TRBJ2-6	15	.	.	TGTGCCTGGAGTTCGTTTCCCTCTGGGGCCAACGTCCTGACTTTC	CAWSSFPSGANVLTF
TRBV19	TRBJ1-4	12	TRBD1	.	TGTGCCAGTCGCAGGGGGGCTGAAAAACTGTTTTTT	CASRRGAEKLFF
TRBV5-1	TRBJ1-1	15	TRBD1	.	TGCGCCAGCAACGACCGGGACAGGTACATCGCTGAAGCTTTCTTT	CASNDRDRYIAEAFF
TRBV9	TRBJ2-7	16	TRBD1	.	TGTGCCAGCAGCGTCGGGGGGACAGGGGCGATCTACGAGCAGTACTTC	CASSVGGTGAIYEQYF
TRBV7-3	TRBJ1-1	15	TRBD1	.	TGTGCCAGCACCCCTGACGGGACAGCTAACACTGAAGCTTTCTTT	CASTPDGTANTEAFF
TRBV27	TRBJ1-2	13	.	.	TGTGCCAGCAGACCCCTCCAATCGGCTGGCTACACCTTC	CASRPLQSAGYTF
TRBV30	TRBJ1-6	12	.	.	TGTGCCTGGTTATCAAGGGGATCACCCCTCCACTTT	CAWLSRGSPLHF
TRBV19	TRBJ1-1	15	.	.	TGTGCCAGTAGTAAAGGGCCCGGGACGAACACTGAAGCTTTCTTT	CASSKGPGTNTEAFF
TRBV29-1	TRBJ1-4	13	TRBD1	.	TGCAGCGTTCGGCAGGGGGCGGATGAAAAACTGTTTTTT	CSVRQGADEKLFF
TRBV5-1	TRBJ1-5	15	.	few	TGCGCCAGCAGCCTCCTTCCAGGGGCCGGGCAGCCCCAGCATTTT	CASSLLPGAGQPQHF
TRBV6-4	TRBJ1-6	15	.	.	TGTGCCAGCAGTGGAGGGGACCGGGGCAATTCACCCCTCCACTTT	CASSGGDRGNSPLHF
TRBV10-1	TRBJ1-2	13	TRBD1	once	TGCGCCAGCAGGGAGGGACAGGTCTATGGCTACACCTTC	CASREGQVYGYTF
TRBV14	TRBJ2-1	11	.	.	TGTGCCAGCAGCCAATTCATTGAGCAGTTCTTC	CASSQFIEQFF
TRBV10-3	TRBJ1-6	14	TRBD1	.	TGTGCCATCAGTCCGTCCCGGGACAGTTCCCCCCTCCACTTT	CAISPSRDSSPLHF
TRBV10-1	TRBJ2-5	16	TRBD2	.	TGCGCCAGCAGTGAGGCCCAGCGGGAGGGGAGGGAGACCCAGTACTTC	CASSEAQREGRETQYF
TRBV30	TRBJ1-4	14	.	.	TGTGCCTGGAGTGCGGTTGCGGCTAATGAAAAACTGTTTTTT	CAWSAVAANEKLFF
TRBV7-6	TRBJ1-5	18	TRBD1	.	TGTGCCAGCAGCTTATCGCTGACAGGGGGGGAAAACAATCAGCCCCAGCATTTT	CASSLSLTGGENNQPQHF
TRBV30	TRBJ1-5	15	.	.	TGTGCCTGGAGTGTAGCCGGGGGAGGCAATCAGCCCCAGCATTTT	CAWSVAGGGNQPQHF
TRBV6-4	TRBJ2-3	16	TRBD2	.	TGTGCCAGCAGTCCCGGGACTAGCGGGGGCACAGATACGCAGTATTTT	CASSPGTSGGTDTQYF
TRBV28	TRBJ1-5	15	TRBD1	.	TGTGCCAGCAGTATTGGACAGGGAAATTCTCAGCCCCAGCATTTT	CASSIGQGNSQPQHF
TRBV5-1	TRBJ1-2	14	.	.	TGCGCCAGCAGCTTGGGCCAGTCCAACTATGGCTACACCTTC	CASSLGQSNYGYTF
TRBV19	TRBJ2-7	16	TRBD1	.	TGTGCCAGTAGGAAGAGACAGGGGGTCGCCACCTACGAGCAGTACTTC	CASRKRQGVATYEQYF
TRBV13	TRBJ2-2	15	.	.	TGTGCCAGCAGCTTAGGCCGACAGAACACCGGGGAGCTGTTTTTT	CASSLGRQNTGELFF
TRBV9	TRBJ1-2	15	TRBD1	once	TGTGCCAGCAGCCCCCGGACAGGGCTGAGGTATGGCTACACCTTC	CASSPRTGLRYGYTF
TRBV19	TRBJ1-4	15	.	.	TGTGCCAGTAACTCGAGGACGGCAACTAATGAAAAACTGTTTTTT	CASNSRTATNEKLFF
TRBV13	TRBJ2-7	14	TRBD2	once	TGTGCCAGCAGCTTAGTAGCGGGAGCTTTCGAGCAGTACTTC	CASSLVAGAFEQYF
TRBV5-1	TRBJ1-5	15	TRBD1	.	TGCGCCAGCAGGAGGGACAGGGTCCCCAATCAGCCCCAGCATTTT	CASRRDRVPNQPQHF
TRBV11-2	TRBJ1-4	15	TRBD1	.	TGTGCCAGCAGGAACCTCAGGGGGCCCAGTGAAAAACTGTTTTTT	CASRNLRGPSEKLFF
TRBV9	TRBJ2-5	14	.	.	TGTGCCAGCAGCCAGGGTTGGGTGTGGGAGACCCAGTACTTC	CASSQGWVWETQYF
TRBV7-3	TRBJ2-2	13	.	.	TGTGCCAGCAGCTTTGGGAACACCGGGGAGCTGTTTTTT	CASSFGNTGELFF